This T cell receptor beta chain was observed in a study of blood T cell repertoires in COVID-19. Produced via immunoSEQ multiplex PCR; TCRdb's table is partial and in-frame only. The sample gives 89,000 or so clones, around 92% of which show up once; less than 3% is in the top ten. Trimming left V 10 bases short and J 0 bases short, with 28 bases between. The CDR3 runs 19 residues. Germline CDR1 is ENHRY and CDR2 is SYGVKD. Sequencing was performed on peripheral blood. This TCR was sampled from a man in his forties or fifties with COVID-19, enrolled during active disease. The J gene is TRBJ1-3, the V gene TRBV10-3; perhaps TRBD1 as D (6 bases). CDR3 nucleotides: TGTGCCACGTTTACCGAGGGATATGTAGGGGGGGCCTCTGGAAACACCATATATTTT. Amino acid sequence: CATFTEGYVGGASGNTIYF.